This entry describes one TCR beta chain. Antigen specificity is unknown. PCR used 60 Vbeta primers and 13 Jbeta primers. TCRdb's table, derived via immunoSEQ multiplex PCR, lists solely in-frame clones and lacks some. The profile shows around 140,000 clones, about 80% of them singletons. These data belong to a study of cytomegalovirus exposure and HLA in healthy donors. Study findings and constraints: Among the most significant clusters, several appeared linked to common viral pathogens in a later analysis. Prior analysis indicated that the majority of TCR beta V segments exhibited productivity approximately 90% or approximately 30% of the time.

The sequenced material came from PBMCs. This TCR came from a woman in her sixties in good health and CMV-seropositive.

CDR3 DNA sequence: TGTGCCTGGAGCCGAGGCTACGAGCAGTACTTC. It yields the protein CAWSRGYEQYF. The chain uses TRBV30 and TRBJ2-7; D ambiguous. V was trimmed by 3 bases and J by 3 bases, leaving 6 bases between them. The CDR3 length is 11 residues. Looked up from germline, CDR1 is GTSNPN and CDR2 is SVGIG (reference sequence).